These 32 T cell receptor beta chains share one sample of origin, sequenced in a study of blood T cell repertoires in COVID-19. TCRdb's table, derived via immunoSEQ multiplex PCR, lists solely in-frame clones and lacks some. The sample lists about 81,000 clones; roughly 88% were seen once. The specimen sequenced was peripheral blood. Every receptor here comes from an elderly woman with acute or convalescent COVID-19.

V gene TRBV7-6 combines with J gene TRBJ2-7; D is undetermined. Germline V lookup: CDR1 SGHVS, CDR2 FNYEAQ. The CDR3 contains 14 residues. Trimming left V 0 bases short and J 2 bases short, with 8 bases between. The CDR3 is CASSLAAGTYEQYF. The CDR3 DNA reads TGTGCCAGCAGCTTAGCTGCAGGAACCTACGAGCAGTACTTC.

V and J are TRBV7-2 and TRBJ2-2, with TRBD2 as a possible D gene (5 bases). CDR3 length: 15 residues. Trimming took 4 bases from V and 3 from J, leaving 12 bases between them. Looked up from germline, CDR1 is SGHTA and CDR2 is FQGNSA. The CDR3 DNA sequence: TGTGCCAGCAGCTCGGGCCGGAGGCACACCGGGGAGCTGTTTTTT. The encoded protein is CASSSGRRHTGELFF.

The table lists this clone with a count of one. This chain connects TRBV4-1 to TRBJ2-3, with a tentative D call TRBD1 (7 bases). This CDR3 comprises 17 residues. Germline V lookup: CDR1 MGHRA, CDR2 YSYEKL. With 0 bases removed from V and 5 bases from J, the gap between germline ends came to 18 bases. The CDR3 DNA follows: TGCGCCAGCAGCCAAGATTTGTCAGGGGGGTATGGAGATACGCAGTATTTT. Translated: CASSQDLSGGYGDTQYF.

This sequence joins TRBV6-5 and TRBJ1-3, with TRBD1 matching 10 bases. J was trimmed by 4 bases and V by 2 bases; bases with no gene match: 5. The CDR3 has 16 residues. The V gene's germline CDR1 is MNHEY and CDR2 SVGAGI. The CDR3 protein is CASSYGTGVGGNTIYF. DNA for the CDR3: TGTGCCAGCAGTTACGGGACAGGGGTGGGCGGAAACACCATATATTTT.

The chain has TRBV4-1 and TRBJ1-6; the match to TRBD1 covers 7 bases. Germline V CDR1 and CDR2: MGHRA, YSYEKL. This CDR3 is built from 14 residues. J gave up 3 bases and V 6 bases, and 2 bases lay outside the gene matches. This chain's CDR3 is CASSRDSYNSPLHF. Written as DNA, the CDR3 is TGCGCCAGCAGTCGGGACAGCTATAATTCACCCCTCCACTTT.

The chain links TRBV21-1 to TRBJ1-5; the table's D call, TRBD1, has no DNA check behind it. TRBV21-1 is marked as a pseudogene. This CDR3 contains 21 residues. The CDR3 sequence is CASSKVNLTGETHTHNQPQHF. The CDR3 coding sequence is TGTGCCAGCAGCAAAGTCAATTTGACAGGGGAGACCCACACGCACAATCAGCCCCAGCATTTT.

The V and J genes are TRBV5-1 and TRBJ1-1; 9 bases line up with TRBD1. J was trimmed by 6 bases and V by 0 bases; bases with no gene match: 12. This CDR3 has 17 amino acids. Germline values: CDR1 SGHRS, CDR2 YFSETQ. The DNA of the CDR3 is TGCGCCAGCAGCTTGGGCGTTCGGGACAGGGTTTTCGCTGAAGCTTTCTTT. It yields the protein CASSLGVRDRVFAEAFF.

This chain links TRBV7-9 with TRBJ1-1, with D hard to call. Per germline, CDR1 SEHNR and CDR2 FQNEAQ (reference sequence). CDR3 size: 12 residues. Trimming stripped 2 bases from V and 4 bases from J, with 5 bases between. In DNA form, the CDR3 reads TGTGCCAGCAGCTTATCCAGCACTGAAGCTTTCTTT. Its translation is CASSLSSTEAFF.

The CDR3 region is CASSILAGGNQPQHF. As DNA, the CDR3 is TGTGCCAGTAGTATACTGGCAGGGGGCAATCAGCCCCAGCATTTT. The gene calls are TRBV19 and TRBJ1-5, with D tentatively TRBD1 (6 bases). Trimming pared 2 bases from V and 2 bases from J, leaving 10 bases between. This CDR3 region has 15 residues. The germline CDR1 and CDR2 sequences are LNHDA and SQIVND (reference sequence).

The chain couples TRBV7-3 to TRBJ2-3, with a possible D match to TRBD1 (6 bases). Germline V lookup: CDR1 SGHTA, CDR2 FQGTGA. CDR3 size: 13 residues. V gave up 5 bases and J gave up 6 bases, with 12 bases separating them. This chain's CDR3 is CASSDGDTDTQYF. The CDR3 DNA sequence: TGTGCCAGCAGCGATGGGGACACGGATACGCAGTATTTT.

There are a few counts of this clone. The chain recombines TRBV30 with TRBJ2-7, with D tentatively TRBD2 (6 bases). The CDR3 consists of 14 residues. Trimming cost V 0 bases and J 6 bases, with 15 bases left between them. Germline V gene lookup returns CDR1 GTSNPN and CDR2 SVGIG (reference sequence). The CDR3 DNA reads as TGTGCCTGGAGTGTAGGAGTTCGAGCGGGCGAGCAGTACTTC. This gives the protein CAWSVGVRAGEQYF.

This chain connects TRBV5-1 to TRBJ2-3; 10 nucleotides align to TRBD2. This CDR3 spans 15 amino acids. The germline CDR1 and CDR2 sequences are SGHRS and YFSETQ. The ends lost 5 bases at V and 0 bases at J; junction bases unmatched: 3. In DNA form, the CDR3 reads TGCGCCAGCAGGTTAGCGGGAGGTAGCACAGATACGCAGTATTTT. Translating it yields CASRLAGGSTDTQYF. The whole variable domain, filled in from reference TRBV5-1 and TRBJ2-3, reads KAGVTQTPRYLIKTRGQQVTLSCSPISGHRSVSWYQQTPGQGLQFLFEYFSETQRNKGNFPGRFSGRQFSNSRSEMNVSTLELGDSALYLCASRLAGGSTDTQYFGPGTRLTVL.

V usage is TRBV19 and J usage is TRBJ2-2; TRBD2 might be the D (5 bases). The CDR3 length is 16 residues. V lost 6 bases and J lost 3, with 17 bases in between. Germline assignment: CDR1 LNHDA and CDR2 SQIVND (reference sequence). CDR3 region: CASSYGSGLYTGELFF. The CDR3, as DNA: TGTGCCAGTAGCTATGGAAGCGGACTTTACACCGGGGAGCTGTTTTTT.

This clone was seen once. V gene TRBV2 combines with J gene TRBJ2-1; D unresolved. CDR3 length: 11 amino acids. The V gene lost 2 bases and the J gene lost 13 bases, with 9 bases spanning the gap. Germline CDR1 and CDR2: SNHLY and FYNNEI. CDR3 bases: TGTGCCAGCAGTGAATACCCCTATCAGTTCTTC. Its translation: CASSEYPYQFF. The full variable domain, rest sourced from reference TRBV2 and TRBJ2-1, is EPEVTQTPSHQVTQMGQEVILRCVPISNHLYFYWYRQILGQKVEFLVSFYNNEISEKSEIFDDQFSVERPDGSNFTLKIRSTKLEDSAMYFCASSEYPYQFFGPGTRLTVL.

V usage is TRBV19 and J usage is TRBJ1-5; D is uncertain. CDR1 is LNHDA, CDR2 SQIVND, per germline (reference sequence). Deletions cut 1 base from V and 1 base from J, with 11 bases between. This CDR3 contains 16 residues. Here the CDR3 DNA reads TGTGCCAGTAGTATAGTTGGCGGACTGAGCAATCAGCCCCAGCATTTT. The encoded protein is CASSIVGGLSNQPQHF.

V usage is TRBV11-2 and J usage is TRBJ1-1; perhaps TRBD1 as D (6 bases). The CDR3 totals 13 residues. Looked up from germline, CDR1 is SGHAT and CDR2 is FQNNGV. Trimming cost V 5 bases and J 6 bases, with 13 bases left between them. The CDR3 DNA reads TGTGCCAGCAGCCTGCTAACAGGGTCTGAAGCTTTCTTT. Encoded protein: CASSLLTGSEAFF. The full variable domain, with the rest looked up from reference TRBV11-2 and TRBJ1-1, is EAGVAQSPRYKIIEKRQSVAFWCNPISGHATLYWYQQILGQGPKLLIQFQNNGVVDDSQLPKDRFSAERLKGVDSTLKIQPAKLEDSAVYLCASSLLTGSEAFFGQGTRLTVV.

The chain couples TRBV4-3 to TRBJ2-7; 13 bases map to TRBD2. This CDR3 has 19 residues. The germline gives CDR1 LGHNA, CDR2 YSLEER. With 0 bases clipped from V and 2 bases from J, the junction kept 10 bases outside the gene matches. The CDR3 reads CASSQDRPGTSGVTYEQYF. The CDR3 DNA sequence: TGCGCCAGCAGCCAAGACCGTCCGGGGACTAGCGGGGTGACCTACGAGCAGTACTTC.

This chain joins TRBV29-1 and TRBJ1-4; 7 nucleotides line up with TRBD1. The trim removed 4 bases at V and 8 bases at J, leaving 10 bases unmatched. CDR1 is SQVTM, CDR2 ANQGSEA, per germline. CDR3 length equals 14 residues. CDR3 sequence: CSVAYARGEEKLFF. CDR3 coding DNA: TGCAGCGTTGCGTATGCCAGGGGGGAGGAAAAACTGTTTTTT.

The chain links TRBV27 to TRBJ2-5; no clear D. This CDR3 region has 15 residues. The ends were cut back, 3 bases at V and 1 base at J, with 12 bases in the middle. Germline V gives CDR1 MNHEY, CDR2 SMNVEV (reference sequence). The CDR3 region is CASSFLGQAQETQYF. The CDR3 nucleotides read TGTGCCAGCAGTTTTTTGGGTCAGGCCCAAGAGACCCAGTACTTC.

The CDR3 sequence is CASSWQGGNQPQHF. As DNA, the CDR3 is TGTGCCAGCAGTTGGCAGGGTGGCAATCAGCCCCAGCATTTT. The chain has TRBV27 and TRBJ1-5; the D gene is possibly TRBD1 (5 bases). Trimming pared 4 bases from V and 2 bases from J, leaving 9 bases between. The CDR3 length is 14 residues. Germline CDR1 MNHEY, CDR2 SMNVEV (reference sequence).

The chain has TRBV10-1 and TRBJ1-5, with a tentative D call TRBD1 (5 bases). Trimming stripped 0 bases from V and 9 bases from J, with 9 bases between. Germline CDR1 WNHNN, CDR2 SYGVQD (reference sequence). CDR3 length equals 13 residues. The CDR3 nucleotides are TGCGCCAGCAGTGAGTCCAGGGATGTGCCCCAGCATTTT. This sequence encodes CASSESRDVPQHF.

This clone was seen only once. The chain recombines TRBV9 with TRBJ2-7; a possible D gene is TRBD2 (5 bases). V was trimmed by 0 bases and J by 2 bases, leaving 9 bases between them. In germline, CDR1 is SGDLS, CDR2 YYNGEE. This CDR3 region has 14 residues. CDR3: CASSVGADPYEQYF. CDR3 nucleotide sequence: TGTGCCAGCAGCGTAGGAGCGGATCCCTACGAGCAGTACTTC.

V is TRBV29-1 and J is TRBJ2-5, with 15 bases matching TRBD2. The CDR3 is 16 residues long. Germline loops: CDR1 SQVTM, CDR2 ANQGSEA. Trimming removed 7 bases from V and 5 bases from J; junction bases left unmatched: 11. For the CDR3, the DNA is TGCAGCGGTCAGGGACTAGCGGGGGGTATCCGGGAGACCCAGTACTTC. The encoded protein is CSGQGLAGGIRETQYF.

This chain connects TRBV30 to TRBJ2-1; 10 nucleotides match TRBD2. The germline gives CDR1 GTSNPN, CDR2 SVGIG (reference sequence). The J segment lost 0 bases and the V segment lost 3 bases, leaving 11 bases of the junction unmatched. This CDR3 region has 18 residues. This CDR3 reads CAWRSPLIAGGSYNEQFF. CDR3 sequence (DNA): TGTGCCTGGAGGAGCCCTCTCATAGCGGGAGGCTCCTACAATGAGCAGTTCTTC.

The CDR3 sequence is CASRKIFGGPSGELFF. The DNA of the CDR3 is TGTGCCAGCAGGAAAATCTTCGGGGGGCCCAGCGGGGAGCTGTTTTTT. This chain joins TRBV27 and TRBJ2-2, with D perhaps TRBD2 (7 bases). The V gene lost 6 bases and the J gene lost 7 bases, with 21 bases spanning the gap. The CDR3 sequence is 16 residues long. CDR1 is MNHEY and CDR2 is SMNVEV in the germline V gene (reference sequence).

For the CDR3, the DNA is TGTGCCAGCAGCAAAGATATCGAGGGCCTGGCTTTCTTT. This codes for CASSKDIEGLAFF. The chain is built from TRBV21-1 and TRBJ1-1. TRBV21-1 is reported as a pseudogene. This CDR3 region has 13 residues.

The rearrangement joins TRBV30 to TRBJ2-7; maybe TRBD1 (6 bases). This CDR3 has 12 amino acids. Germline V CDR1 and CDR2: GTSNPN, SVGIG (reference sequence). V dropped 5 bases and J dropped 3 bases, with 11 bases sitting between them. DNA for the CDR3: TGTGCCTGGGGTGGACAGATCTACGAGCAGTACTTC. Translated, it gives CAWGGQIYEQYF.

V is TRBV28 and J is TRBJ2-2; TRBD1 matches 10 bases. Germline V gene data show CDR1 as MDHEN and CDR2 as SYDVKM. The V and J ends lost 9 bases and 0 bases, in that order; junction bases with no gene match: 7. The CDR3 is 16 residues long. CDR3 in DNA: TGTGCCAGTAAGACAGGGGGCGCGGCGAACACCGGGGAGCTGTTTTTT. Amino acids: CASKTGGAANTGELFF.

The chain has TRBV19 and TRBJ2-3; D gene ambiguous. Trimming took off 3 bases at V and 1 base at J, with 11 bases between the two ends. The CDR3 sequence is 15 residues long. Germline assignment: CDR1 LNHDA and CDR2 SQIVND (reference sequence). CDR3 loop: CASSMRPGGTDTQYF. CDR3 DNA: TGTGCCAGTAGTATGAGGCCCGGTGGCACAGATACGCAGTATTTT.

CDR3 sequence: CASSYVDNLQETQYF. CDR3 DNA sequence: TGTGCCAGCAGTTACGTGGACAACCTCCAAGAGACCCAGTACTTC. V is TRBV6-5 and J is TRBJ2-5; D may be TRBD1 (5 bases). CDR1 MNHEY and CDR2 SVGAGI come from the germline V gene. This CDR3 spans 15 amino acids. Trimming pared 2 bases from V and 1 base from J, leaving 11 bases between.

This chain uses TRBV7-3 with TRBJ2-5; the match to TRBD2 covers 8 bases. The junction had 9 bases not matched to a gene; V was cut back by 5 bases and J by 4 bases. The CDR3 contains 15 residues. CDR1 and CDR2 (germline): SGHTA, FQGTGA. CDR3 nucleotides: TGTGCCAGCAGCACCGGACTAGCCGGAGCAGAGACCCAGTACTTC. The encoded protein is CASSTGLAGAETQYF.

This clone was observed a few times. The genes are TRBV5-6 and TRBJ2-4; 9 bases match TRBD1. CDR1 is SGHDT and CDR2 is YYEEEE in the germline V gene. This CDR3 comprises 18 residues. With V trimmed by 1 base and J by 2 bases, 10 bases remained unmatched. CDR3 amino acids: CASSLKGQGGMSKNIQYF. The DNA for the CDR3 is TGTGCCAGCAGCTTGAAGGGACAGGGAGGTATGTCCAAAAACATTCAGTACTTC.